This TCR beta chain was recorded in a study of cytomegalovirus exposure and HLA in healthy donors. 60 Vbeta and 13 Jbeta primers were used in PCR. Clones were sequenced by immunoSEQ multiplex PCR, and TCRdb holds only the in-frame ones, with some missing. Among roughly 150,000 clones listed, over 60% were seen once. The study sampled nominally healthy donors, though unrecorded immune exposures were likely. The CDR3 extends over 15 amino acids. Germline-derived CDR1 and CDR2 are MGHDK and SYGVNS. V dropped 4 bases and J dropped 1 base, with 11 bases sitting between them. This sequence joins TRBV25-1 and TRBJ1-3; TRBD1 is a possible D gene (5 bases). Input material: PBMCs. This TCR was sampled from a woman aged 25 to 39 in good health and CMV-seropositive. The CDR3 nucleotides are TGTGCCAGCAGTGTCACCGGGGGGTCTGGAAACACCATATATTTT. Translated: CASSVTGGSGNTIYF.